The entry that follows covers one T cell receptor beta chain sequence. This entry is derived from a study of blood T cell repertoires in COVID-19. About the study: Acute and convalescent COVID-19 samples came from the United States, Italy and Spain. Nucleic acid was either cDNA or gDNA, and it came from T cells, B-cell-depleted T cells, or PBMCs.

As handled by the study authors: Estimated nucleated cell counts came from reference gene primer amplification. Here immunoSEQ multiplex PCR was the method, and the copy in TCRdb shows in-frame clones only, minus some. The DNA gave D and trimming, while V, J and clone size come from that table. The sample has 45,000 to 50,000 clones, 83% seen once. There are 17 residues in the CDR3. The germline CDR1 and CDR2 sequences are SGHDN and FVKESK. V lost 4 bases and J lost 4; bases outside the gene matches: 14. This chain uses TRBV14 with TRBJ2-5; TRBD2 matches 8 bases. Material: peripheral blood. This TCR was sampled from a man of 80 years or more in a cohort sampled during active COVID-19. The CDR3 region has the DNA TGTGCCAGCAGCCCCCTACCGGGACTAGGAGATGCAGAGACCCAGTACTTC. Its protein is CASSPLPGLGDAETQYF.